This T cell receptor (beta chain) was retrieved from a study of cytomegalovirus exposure and HLA in healthy donors. The CDR3 length is 12 residues. Germline loops: CDR1 SEHNR, CDR2 FQNEAQ (reference sequence). Concerning this clone itself: A junction end diverges from the germline sequence, so it may reflect a read error.

A multiplex PCR was run with 60 Vbeta primers and 13 Jbeta primers. Sequenced by immunoSEQ multiplex PCR; TCRdb stores in-frame clones only, minus some. The data hold some 150,000 clones, with approximately 80% observed a single time. This sequence originates from a man in his fifties or sixties in good health and CMV-seronegative. The chain carries TRBV7-9 and TRBJ2-7; D call uncertain. The source material was PBMCs. CDR3 bases: TGTTCCAGCACGTCTCAGACCTACGAGCAGTACTTC. It yields the protein CSSTSQTYEQYF.